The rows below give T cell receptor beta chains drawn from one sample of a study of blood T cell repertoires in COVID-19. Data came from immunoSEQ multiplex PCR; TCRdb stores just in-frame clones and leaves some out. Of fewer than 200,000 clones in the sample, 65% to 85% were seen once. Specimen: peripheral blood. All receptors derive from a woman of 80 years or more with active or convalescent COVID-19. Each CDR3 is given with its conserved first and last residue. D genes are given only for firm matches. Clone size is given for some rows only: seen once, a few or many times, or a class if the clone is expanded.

CASSPLGAPNQPQHF TGCGCCAGCAGCCCCTTAGGGGCCCCCAATCAGCCCCAGCATTTT NA TRBJ1-5 NA TRBV5-1
CAWRNRGRDFGYTF TGTGCCTGGAGAAACAGGGGGCGCGACTTCGGCTACACCTTC NA TRBJ1-2 TRBD1 TRBV30
CAWSGQGNSPLHF TGTGCCTGGAGTGGGCAGGGAAATTCACCCCTCCACTTT NA TRBJ1-6 NA TRBV30
CASSTRRQGNTEAFF TGTGCCAGTAGTACCCGCCGACAGGGGAACACTGAAGCTTTCTTT NA TRBJ1-1 TRBD1 TRBV19
CASSFGSSYNSPLHF TGTGCCAGCAGTTTCGGGAGCTCCTATAATTCACCCCTCCACTTT NA TRBJ1-6 NA TRBV27
CASSLLLGGSGNTIYF TGCGCCAGCAGCCTCTTGCTGGGGGGATCTGGAAACACCATATATTTT NA TRBJ1-3 NA TRBV4-3
CASSPQSQGGTGELFF TGCGCCAGCAGCCCCCAATCACAGGGAGGGACCGGGGAGCTGTTTTTT NA TRBJ2-2 NA TRBV5-1
CASSFSGGAYEQYF TGTGCCAGCAGCTTCAGCGGGGGGGCCTACGAGCAGTACTTC NA TRBJ2-7 TRBD2 TRBV6-5
CASSLRGAGQNSPLHF TGTGCCAGCAGCTTAAGGGGTGCGGGACAGAATTCACCCCTCCACTTT NA TRBJ1-6 TRBD1 TRBV7-2
CASRGQVNQPQHF TGTGCCAGCAGAGGACAGGTGAATCAGCCCCAGCATTTT NA TRBJ1-5 TRBD1 TRBV12-3/TRBV12-4
CASSPGTVVGELFF TGTGCCAGCAGCCCCGGGACTGTTGTTGGGGAGCTGTTTTTT once TRBJ2-2 NA TRBV9
CASSEGGGGTTDTQYF TGTGCCAGCAGTGAAGGGGGCGGGGGGACAACAGATACGCAGTATTTT NA TRBJ2-3 TRBD2 TRBV2
CASSLGQPDVNQPQHF TGTGCCAGCTCACTCGGACAGCCCGACGTAAATCAGCCCCAGCATTTT NA TRBJ1-5 NA TRBV18
CASSTRDRGLNEQFF TGTGCCAGTAGTACCCGGGACAGGGGTTTGAATGAGCAGTTCTTC NA TRBJ2-1 TRBD1 TRBV19
CASKGAGTYNEQFF TGTGCCAGCAAGGGGGCAGGGACCTACAATGAGCAGTTCTTC NA TRBJ2-1 TRBD1 TRBV6-5
CASSRMTGGGDTEAFF TGTGCCAGCAGCCGTATGACAGGGGGAGGAGACACTGAAGCTTTCTTT NA TRBJ1-1 TRBD1 TRBV7-9
CASSPPLAGAYEQYF TGTGCCAGCAGCCCCCCGCTAGCGGGGGCCTACGAGCAGTACTTC NA TRBJ2-7 TRBD2 TRBV3-1/TRBV3-2
CASSTAQGAATEAFF TGTGCCAGTAGTACGGCACAGGGGGCGGCCACTGAAGCTTTCTTT once TRBJ1-1 TRBD1 TRBV19
CASSPTRVYEQYF TGTGCCAGCTCACCCACCAGGGTCTACGAGCAGTACTTC NA TRBJ2-7 NA TRBV18
CASTLSGGAYNEQFF TGTGCCAGCACCTTAAGCGGGGGGGCCTACAATGAGCAGTTCTTC NA TRBJ2-1 TRBD2 TRBV7-9
CASSLTQGVYEQYF TGTGCCAGCAGCCTAACGCAGGGTGTGTACGAGCAGTACTTC NA TRBJ2-7 NA TRBV7-2
CASSPRQGDSYNSPLHF TGTGCCAGCTCACCTAGACAGGGGGACTCCTATAATTCACCCCTCCACTTT once TRBJ1-6 TRBD1 TRBV18
CASSRDRVAGELFF TGCGCCAGCAGCCGGGACAGGGTTGCCGGGGAGCTGTTTTTT NA TRBJ2-2 TRBD1 TRBV4-1
CASSQERTGGAYEQYF TGTGCCAGCAGCCAAGAAAGGACAGGGGGAGCCTACGAGCAGTACTTC NA TRBJ2-7 TRBD1 TRBV3-1/TRBV3-2
CAWSPVTGGYGYTF TGTGCCTGGAGTCCCGTGACAGGGGGCTATGGCTACACCTTC NA TRBJ1-2 TRBD1 TRBV30